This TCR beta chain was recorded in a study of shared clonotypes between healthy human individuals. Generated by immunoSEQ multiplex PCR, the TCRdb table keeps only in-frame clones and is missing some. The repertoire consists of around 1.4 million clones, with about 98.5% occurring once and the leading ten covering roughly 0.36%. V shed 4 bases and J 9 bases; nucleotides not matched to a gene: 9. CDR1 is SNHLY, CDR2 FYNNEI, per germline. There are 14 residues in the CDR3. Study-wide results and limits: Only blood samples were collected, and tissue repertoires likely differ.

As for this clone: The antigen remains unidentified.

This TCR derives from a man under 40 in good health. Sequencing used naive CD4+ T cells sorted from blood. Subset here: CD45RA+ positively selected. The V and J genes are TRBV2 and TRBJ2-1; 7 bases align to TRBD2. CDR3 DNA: TGTGCCAGCAGTGCTCTAGCGGCTCCCATTGAGCAGTTCTTC. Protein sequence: CASSALAAPIEQFF.